These T cell receptor beta chains were read from a single sample in a study of shared clonotypes between healthy human individuals. Sequencing was performed with immunoSEQ multiplex PCR; in TCRdb, only in-frame clones are kept and a portion is missing. The table records roughly 2.2 million clones, 85% to 95% of them present only once. The sample was naive CD4+ T cells from PBMCs. The receptor source for this set is a man aged 18 to 30 in good health. Some clones in this sample may be carry-over from other donors' samples. Both conserved end residues are part of each CDR3. D genes are given only for firm matches. A row's size may be missing; if present it is once, few, many or a size class.

j_call clone_size v_call d_call cdr3_aa cdr3_nt
TRBJ2-1 once TRBV11-2 . CASSLGRGYNEQFF TGTGCCAGCAGCTTAGGGCGGGGCTACAATGAGCAGTTCTTC
TRBJ2-2 . TRBV7-3 . CASSFGPNTGELFF TGTGCCAGCAGCTTCGGTCCAAACACCGGGGAGCTGTTTTTT
TRBJ2-7 . TRBV1 . CTSSTGTPTGEQYF TGCACCAGCAGCACCGGGACCCCCACTGGGGAGCAGTACTTC
TRBJ2-7 . TRBV28 . CASSFGWQGNGEQYF TGTGCCAGCAGTTTCGGGTGGCAGGGCAACGGCGAGCAGTACTTC
TRBJ2-2 . TRBV4-2 TRBD2 CASSMGWTGLAAFTGELFF TGTGCCAGCAGCATGGGATGGACCGGGCTAGCGGCTTTCACCGGGGAGCTGTTTTTT
TRBJ2-7 . TRBV5-1 . CASSPPTWGEQYF TGCGCCAGCAGCCCACCGACATGGGGAGAGCAGTACTTC
TRBJ2-7 . TRBV30 TRBD1 CAWSSWTGIYEQYF TGTGCCTGGAGTTCTTGGACAGGGATCTACGAGCAGTACTTC
TRBJ1-5 . TRBV6-1 . CASSDRRGQNQPQHF TGTGCCAGCAGTGACCGTCGGGGTCAGAATCAGCCCCAGCATTTT
TRBJ2-5 . TRBV14 . CASSQEVRGGHLLGTQYF TGTGCCAGCAGCCAAGAGGTGAGGGGCGGACATCTATTAGGGACCCAGTACTTC
TRBJ1-4 . TRBV7-2 . CASSPTEATNEKLFF TGTGCCAGCAGCCCGACAGAGGCAACTAATGAAAAACTGTTTTTT
TRBJ1-2 . TRBV5-4 . CASSHPGRKSNYGYTF TGTGCCAGCAGCCACCCCGGACGGAAATCTAACTATGGCTACACCTTC
TRBJ1-3 . TRBV9 . CASSDSSSGNTIYF TGTGCCAGCAGCGACAGCAGCTCTGGAAACACCATATATTTT
TRBJ1-5 few TRBV27 . CASPRDFYNQPQHF TGTGCCAGCCCCAGGGATTTCTACAATCAGCCCCAGCATTTT
TRBJ2-3 . TRBV7-2 TRBD2 CASSSGTTRTDTQYF TGTGCCAGCAGCTCGGGGACTACCCGCACAGATACGCAGTATTTT
TRBJ2-7 . TRBV28 . CASSPYRGLGYEQYF TGTGCCAGCAGCCCTTACCGGGGCCTTGGATACGAGCAGTACTTC
TRBJ1-5 . TRBV7-9 . CASSSGSVNQPQHF TGTGCCAGCAGCTCAGGTTCGGTCAATCAGCCCCAGCATTTT
TRBJ2-7 . TRBV5-1 TRBD2 CASSLGLAEGEQYF TGCGCCAGCAGCTTGGGACTAGCGGAGGGAGAGCAGTACTTC
TRBJ2-5 . TRBV5-1 TRBD2 CASSVLPGGQETQYF TGCGCCAGCAGCGTCCTCCCGGGGGGTCAAGAGACCCAGTACTTC
TRBJ1-5 few TRBV6-1 . CASSMQPDQPQHF TGTGCCAGCAGTATGCAACCCGATCAGCCCCAGCATTTT
TRBJ2-7 . TRBV10-3 TRBD2 CAISRLAVSSLYEQYF TGTGCCATCAGTAGACTAGCGGTTTCTTCCCTCTACGAGCAGTACTTC
TRBJ2-7 once TRBV28 . CASSLSPWGEQYF TGTGCCAGCAGTTTATCCCCTTGGGGCGAGCAGTACTTC
TRBJ1-2 . TRBV28 . CASSLRQFYGYTF TGTGCCAGCAGTTTACGCCAGTTTTATGGCTACACCTTC
TRBJ2-1 . TRBV9 TRBD2 CASSVGGAGGRNEQFF TGTGCCAGCAGCGTAGGCGGGGCGGGAGGACGGAATGAGCAGTTCTTC
TRBJ1-3 . TRBV18 TRBD1 CASSPGTGLISGNTIYF TGTGCCAGCTCACCAGGGACAGGGTTAATCTCTGGAAACACCATATATTTT
TRBJ2-2 . TRBV18 . CASKNGLDTGELFF TGTGCCAGCAAAAATGGGCTCGACACCGGGGAGCTGTTTTTT
TRBJ1-4 . TRBV25-1 . CASTKSGAPNEKLFF TGTGCCAGCACCAAGTCCGGGGCCCCGAATGAAAAACTGTTTTTT
TRBJ1-2 . TRBV14 . CASSHNRVGYTF TGTGCCAGCAGCCATAATCGTGTCGGCTACACCTTC
TRBJ1-1 . TRBV9 . CASSVVDRGTEAFF TGTGCCAGCAGCGTAGTGGATCGGGGCACTGAAGCTTTCTTT
TRBJ1-1 . TRBV6-4 . CASSPGTSMNTEAFF TGTGCCAGCAGTCCCGGGACATCCATGAACACTGAAGCTTTCTTT
TRBJ2-7 once TRBV27 . CASSSLSVGRGGEQYF TGTGCCAGCAGTTCCCTGTCGGTGGGCAGGGGGGGAGAGCAGTACTTC
TRBJ1-1 . TRBV28 . CASSPEGEGNTEAFF TGTGCCAGCAGTCCCGAAGGGGAAGGGAACACTGAAGCTTTCTTT
TRBJ1-1 . TRBV2 . CASNGQQNTEAFF TGTGCCAGCAACGGACAGCAGAACACTGAAGCTTTCTTT
TRBJ1-2 . TRBV5-1 . CASSFWGANYGYTF TGCGCCAGCAGCTTCTGGGGAGCTAACTATGGCTACACCTTC
TRBJ1-2 . TRBV27 . CASSSTGIDYGYTF TGTGCCAGCAGTTCTACAGGTATAGACTATGGCTACACCTTC
TRBJ2-5 once TRBV6-6 TRBD2 CASTIAGVRWETQYF TGTGCCAGCACCATAGCGGGAGTGAGGTGGGAGACCCAGTACTTC
TRBJ1-1 . TRBV7-9 . CASSFRGNTEAFF TGTGCCAGCAGCTTTCGGGGGAACACTGAAGCTTTCTTT
TRBJ1-2 . TRBV6-5 . CASSPAYGGIYGYTF TGTGCCAGCAGCCCGGCGTACGGGGGCATCTATGGCTACACCTTC
TRBJ1-1 . TRBV28 . CASSLPGRMNTEAFF TGTGCCAGCAGTTTGCCGGGGCGTATGAACACTGAAGCTTTCTTT
TRBJ2-5 . TRBV18 . CASSPLAKETQYF TGTGCCAGCTCACCGCTAGCGAAGGAGACCCAGTACTTC
TRBJ2-2 . TRBV11-1 TRBD2 CASSLWPSGLTGELFF TGTGCCAGCAGCTTATGGCCTAGCGGACTCACCGGGGAGCTGTTTTTT
TRBJ2-7 . TRBV5-4 TRBD2 CASSLGSFSGRSYEQYF TGTGCCAGCAGCCTCGGTTCCTTCAGCGGGAGATCCTACGAGCAGTACTTC
TRBJ2-3 . TRBV29-1 TRBD2 CSATGLAGYTDTQYF TGCAGCGCCACAGGACTAGCGGGGTACACAGATACGCAGTATTTT
TRBJ1-1 . TRBV2 . CATGVRTEAFF TGTGCCACAGGGGTTAGGACTGAAGCTTTCTTT
TRBJ2-3 . TRBV28 . CASSFRRFTDTQYF TGTGCCAGCAGTTTCCGACGTTTCACAGATACGCAGTATTTT
TRBJ1-1 . TRBV6-4 . CASSDEEGAEAFF TGTGCCAGCAGTGACGAAGAAGGGGCTGAAGCTTTCTTT
TRBJ1-5 . TRBV7-2 TRBD1 CASSTQTGAQPQHF TGTGCCAGCAGCACACAAACAGGGGCCCAGCCCCAGCATTTT
TRBJ1-1 . TRBV4-1 . CASSQPGGMNTEAFF TGCGCCAGCAGCCAGCCCGGGGGGATGAACACTGAAGCTTTCTTT
TRBJ2-5 once TRBV15 TRBD2 CATSINYAGTSAGPGETQYF TGTGCCACCAGCATTAATTATGCCGGGACTAGCGCGGGTCCTGGAGAGACCCAGTACTTC
TRBJ1-3 . TRBV7-3 . CASSHRRDSGNTIYF TGTGCCAGCAGCCATCGCCGGGATTCTGGAAACACCATATATTTT
TRBJ2-2 . TRBV9 TRBD2 CASSSPGGDTGELFF TGTGCCAGCAGCTCCCCGGGAGGGGACACCGGGGAGCTGTTTTTT
TRBJ2-4 . TRBV7-2 . CASGGTPYGNIQYF TGTGCCAGCGGTGGGACACCCTATGGCAACATTCAGTACTTC
TRBJ2-7 . TRBV4-2 TRBD2 CASSQDEAGAGSYEQYF TGTGCCAGCAGCCAAGATGAGGCGGGAGCCGGGTCCTACGAGCAGTACTTC
TRBJ2-3 . TRBV2 TRBD2 CASRLLGVAGGAQYF TGTGCCAGCCGCCTACTCGGGGTAGCGGGAGGGGCGCAGTATTTT
TRBJ2-7 . TRBV5-6 TRBD1 CASSPTTGGPFEQYF TGTGCCAGCAGCCCGACGACAGGGGGTCCGTTCGAGCAGTACTTC
TRBJ2-3 . TRBV27 TRBD2 CASRGSGRAYHTDTQYF TGTGCCAGCAGGGGAAGCGGGAGGGCCTACCATACAGATACGCAGTATTTT